This T cell receptor (beta chain) was found in a study of OX40 agonist ivuxolimab in advanced cancers. The CDR3 extends over 14 amino acids. CDR1 is ENHRY, CDR2 SYGVKD, per germline. Trimming took 5 bases from V and 5 from J; bases not matched to a gene: 3. Measured with immunoSEQ multiplex PCR; TCRdb has only the in-frame clones, and not every one. The sample includes just under 100,000 clones, around 94% seen only once; the top ten take around 0.18%. This sequence originates from an adult with an advanced solid tumor such as melanoma, head and neck, liver or kidney cancer. Here the sequenced sample was CD4+ or CD8+ T cells sorted from blood, taken in a trial of the OX40 agonist ivuxolimab. This rearrangement joins TRBV10-3 to TRBJ1-6; 7 bases agree with TRBD1. Written as DNA, the CDR3 is TGTGCCATCAGTCCGACAGGGAATAATTCACCCCTCCACTTT. This gives the protein CAISPTGNNSPLHF.